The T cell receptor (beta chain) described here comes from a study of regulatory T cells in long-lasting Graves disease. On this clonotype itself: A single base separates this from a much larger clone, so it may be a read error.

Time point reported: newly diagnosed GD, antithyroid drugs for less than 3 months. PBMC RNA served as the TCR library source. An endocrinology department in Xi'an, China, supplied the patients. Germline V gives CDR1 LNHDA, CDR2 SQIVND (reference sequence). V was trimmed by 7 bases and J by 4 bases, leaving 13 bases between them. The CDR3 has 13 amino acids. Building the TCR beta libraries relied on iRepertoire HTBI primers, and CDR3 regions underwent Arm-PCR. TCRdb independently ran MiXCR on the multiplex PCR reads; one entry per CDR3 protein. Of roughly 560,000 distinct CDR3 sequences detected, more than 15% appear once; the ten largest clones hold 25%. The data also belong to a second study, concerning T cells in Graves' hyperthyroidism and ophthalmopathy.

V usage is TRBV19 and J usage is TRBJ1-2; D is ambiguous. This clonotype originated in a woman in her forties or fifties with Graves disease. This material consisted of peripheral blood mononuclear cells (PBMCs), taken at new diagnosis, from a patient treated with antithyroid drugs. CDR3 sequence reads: CASTSLKGYGYTF. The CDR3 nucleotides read TGTGCCAGTACCTCCCTGAAGGGCTATGGCTACACCTTC. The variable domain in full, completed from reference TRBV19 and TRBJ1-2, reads DGGITQSPKYLFRKEGQNVTLSCEQNLNHDAMYWYRQDPGQGLRLIYYSQIVNDFQKGDIAEGYSVSREKKESFPLTVTSAQKNPTAFYLCASTSLKGYGYTFGSGTRLTVV.